This T cell receptor beta chain was captured by sequencing in a study of T cell responses to AZD1222 COVID-19 vaccine. This clone was detected a few times. Its antigen is unidentified. The CDR3 is 14 residues long. Deletions cut 8 bases from V and 0 bases from J, with 14 bases between. Per the germline V gene, CDR1 is MDHEN and CDR2 is SYDVKM. Method: immunoSEQ multiplex PCR; TCRdb's copy keeps in-frame clones and lacks some. The top ten hold approximately 26% of the sample, which has more than 150,000 clones, more than 75% seen once. Regarding the study as a whole: Repertoire collection took place solely once the T cell response had peaked.

This sample comprised peripheral blood, obtained 28 days after the second AZD1222 dose. The chain recombines TRBV28 with TRBJ2-7; D is unclear. The clonotype was recovered from an adult who received the AZD1222 COVID-19 vaccine. CDR3 protein: CASAPGADSYEQYF. The CDR3 DNA follows: TGTGCCAGCGCCCCGGGTGCGGACTCCTACGAGCAGTACTTC.